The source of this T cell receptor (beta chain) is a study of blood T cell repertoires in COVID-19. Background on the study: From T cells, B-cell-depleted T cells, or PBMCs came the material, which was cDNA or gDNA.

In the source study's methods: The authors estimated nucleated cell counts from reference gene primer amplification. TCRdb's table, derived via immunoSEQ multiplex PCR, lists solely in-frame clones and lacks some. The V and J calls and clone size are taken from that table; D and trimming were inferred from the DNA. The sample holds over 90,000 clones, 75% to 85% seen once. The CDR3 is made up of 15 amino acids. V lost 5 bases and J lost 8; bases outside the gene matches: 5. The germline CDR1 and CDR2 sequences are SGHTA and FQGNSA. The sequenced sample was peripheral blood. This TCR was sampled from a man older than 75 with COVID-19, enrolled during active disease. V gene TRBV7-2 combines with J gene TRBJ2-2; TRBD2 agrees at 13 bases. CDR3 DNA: TGTGCCAGCAGCCAGGGACTAGCGGGATCTGGGGAGCTGTTTTTT. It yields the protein CASSQGLAGSGELFF.